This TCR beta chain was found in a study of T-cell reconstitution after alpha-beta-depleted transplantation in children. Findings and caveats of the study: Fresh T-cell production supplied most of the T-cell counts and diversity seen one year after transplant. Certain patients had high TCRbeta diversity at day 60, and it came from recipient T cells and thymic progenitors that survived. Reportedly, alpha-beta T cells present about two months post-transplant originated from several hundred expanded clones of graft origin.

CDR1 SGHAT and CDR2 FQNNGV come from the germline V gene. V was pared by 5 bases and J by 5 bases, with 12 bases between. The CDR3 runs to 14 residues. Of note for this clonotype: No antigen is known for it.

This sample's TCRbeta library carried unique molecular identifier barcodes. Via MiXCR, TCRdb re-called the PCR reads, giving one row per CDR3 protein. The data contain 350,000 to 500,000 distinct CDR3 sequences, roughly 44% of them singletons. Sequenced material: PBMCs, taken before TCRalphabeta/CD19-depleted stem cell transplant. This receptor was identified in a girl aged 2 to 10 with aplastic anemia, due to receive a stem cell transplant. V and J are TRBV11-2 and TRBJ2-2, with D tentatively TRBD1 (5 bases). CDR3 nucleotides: TGTGCCAGCAGCCCAGGGCGGTGGACCGGGGAGCTGTTTTTT. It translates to CASSPGRWTGELFF.